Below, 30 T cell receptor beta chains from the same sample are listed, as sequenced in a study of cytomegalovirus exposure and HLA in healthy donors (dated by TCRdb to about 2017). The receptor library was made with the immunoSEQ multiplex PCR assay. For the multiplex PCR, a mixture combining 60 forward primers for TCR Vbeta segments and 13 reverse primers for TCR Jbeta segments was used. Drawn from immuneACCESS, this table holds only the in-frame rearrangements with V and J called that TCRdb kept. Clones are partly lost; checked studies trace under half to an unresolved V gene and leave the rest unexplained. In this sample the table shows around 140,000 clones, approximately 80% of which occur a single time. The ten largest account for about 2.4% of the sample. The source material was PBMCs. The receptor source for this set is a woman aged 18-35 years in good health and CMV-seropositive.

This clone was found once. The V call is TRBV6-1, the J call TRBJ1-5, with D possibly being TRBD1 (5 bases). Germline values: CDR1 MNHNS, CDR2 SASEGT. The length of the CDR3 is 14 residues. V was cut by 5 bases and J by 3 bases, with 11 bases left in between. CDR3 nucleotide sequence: TGTGCCAGCAGTTTGCAGGGCTCCAATCAGCCCCAGCATTTT. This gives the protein CASSLQGSNQPQHF.

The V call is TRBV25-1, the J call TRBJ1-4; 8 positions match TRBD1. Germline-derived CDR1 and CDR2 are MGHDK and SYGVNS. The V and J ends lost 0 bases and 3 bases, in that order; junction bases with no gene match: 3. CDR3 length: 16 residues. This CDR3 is CASSEYPDRANEKLFF. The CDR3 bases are TGTGCCAGCAGTGAATACCCGGACAGGGCTAATGAAAAACTGTTTTTT.

CDR3 amino acids: CASSETSPAAGGDHGELFF. The CDR3 nucleotides are TGTGCCAGCAGTGAAACGAGCCCGGCCGCGGGGGGGGACCACGGGGAGCTGTTTTTT. This chain links TRBV6-1 with TRBJ2-2, with 9 bases lining up with TRBD2. V dropped 2 bases and J dropped 7; count of bases not matched to a gene: 17. Germline CDR1 is MNHNS and CDR2 is SASEGT. The CDR3 length is 19 residues.

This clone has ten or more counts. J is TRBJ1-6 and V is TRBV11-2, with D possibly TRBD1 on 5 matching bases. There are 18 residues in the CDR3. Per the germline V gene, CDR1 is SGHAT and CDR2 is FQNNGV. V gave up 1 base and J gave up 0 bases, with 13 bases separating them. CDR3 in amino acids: CASSLGAGFSSYNSPLHF. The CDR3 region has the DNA TGTGCCAGCAGCTTAGGAGCAGGGTTTAGCTCCTATAATTCACCCCTCCACTTT. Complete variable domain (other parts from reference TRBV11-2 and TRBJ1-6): EAGVAQSPRYKIIEKRQSVAFWCNPISGHATLYWYQQILGQGPKLLIQFQNNGVVDDSQLPKDRFSAERLKGVDSTLKIQPAKLEDSAVYLCASSLGAGFSSYNSPLHFGNGTRLTVT.

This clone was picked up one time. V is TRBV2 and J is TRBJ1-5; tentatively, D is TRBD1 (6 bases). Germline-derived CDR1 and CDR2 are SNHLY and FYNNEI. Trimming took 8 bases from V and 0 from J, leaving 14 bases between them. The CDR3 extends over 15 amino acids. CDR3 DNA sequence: TGTGCCAGCCGTCGGCAGGGGATTAGCAATCAGCCCCAGCATTTT. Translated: CASRRQGISNQPQHF.

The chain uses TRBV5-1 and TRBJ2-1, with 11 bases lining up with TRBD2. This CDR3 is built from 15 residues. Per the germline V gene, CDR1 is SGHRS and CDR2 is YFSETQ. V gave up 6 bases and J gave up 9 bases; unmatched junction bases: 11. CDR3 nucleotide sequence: TGCGCCAGCAACGGGCTAGCGGGGGGCAGCGGTGAGCAGTTCTTC. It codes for CASNGLAGGSGEQFF.

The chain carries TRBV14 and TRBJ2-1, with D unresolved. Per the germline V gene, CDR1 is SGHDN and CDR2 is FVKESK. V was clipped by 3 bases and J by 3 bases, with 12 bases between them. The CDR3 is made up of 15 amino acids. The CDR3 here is CASSHHAGVYNEQFF. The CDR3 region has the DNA TGTGCCAGCAGCCACCATGCAGGTGTCTACAATGAGCAGTTCTTC.

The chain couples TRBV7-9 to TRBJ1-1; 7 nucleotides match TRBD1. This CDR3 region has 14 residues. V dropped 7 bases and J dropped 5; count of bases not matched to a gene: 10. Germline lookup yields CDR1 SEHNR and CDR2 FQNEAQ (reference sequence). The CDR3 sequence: CASTPPGRGTEAFF. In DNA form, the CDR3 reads TGTGCCAGCACCCCGCCTGGCAGGGGGACTGAAGCTTTCTTT.

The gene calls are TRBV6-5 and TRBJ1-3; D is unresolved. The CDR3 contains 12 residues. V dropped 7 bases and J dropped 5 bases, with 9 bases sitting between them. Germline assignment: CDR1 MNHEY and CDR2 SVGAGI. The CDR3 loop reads CASTSFRNTIYF. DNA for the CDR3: TGTGCCAGCACCTCTTTTAGAAACACCATATATTTT.

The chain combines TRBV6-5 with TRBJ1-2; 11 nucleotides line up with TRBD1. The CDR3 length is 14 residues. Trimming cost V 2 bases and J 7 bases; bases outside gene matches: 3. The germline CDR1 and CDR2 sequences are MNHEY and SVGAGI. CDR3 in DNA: TGTGCCAGCAGTTACGGGACAGGGGGTTTTGGCTACACCTTC. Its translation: CASSYGTGGFGYTF.

The DNA for the CDR3 is TGTGCCAGCAGGCGGACTAGCAATGAGCAGTTCTTC. Translated, it gives CASRRTSNEQFF. The rearrangement joins TRBV2 to TRBJ2-1; 7 positions match TRBD2. The CDR3 spans 12 residues. The germline V gene has CDR1 SNHLY and CDR2 FYNNEI. V trimming: 6 bases; J trimming: 6 bases; junction bases outside the gene matches: 2.

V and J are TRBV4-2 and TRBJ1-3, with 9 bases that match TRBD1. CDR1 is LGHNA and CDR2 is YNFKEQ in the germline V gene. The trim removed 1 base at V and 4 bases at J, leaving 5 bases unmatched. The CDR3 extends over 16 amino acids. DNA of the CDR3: TGTGCCAGCAGCCAAGCGACAGGGGGTGCGGGAAACACCATATATTTT. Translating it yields CASSQATGGAGNTIYF.

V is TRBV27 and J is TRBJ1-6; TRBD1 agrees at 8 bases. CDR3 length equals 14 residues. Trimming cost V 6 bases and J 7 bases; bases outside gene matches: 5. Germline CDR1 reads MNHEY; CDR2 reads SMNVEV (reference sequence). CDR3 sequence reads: CASSLDRGNSPLHF. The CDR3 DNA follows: TGTGCCAGCAGCCTTGACAGGGGAAATTCACCCCTCCACTTT.

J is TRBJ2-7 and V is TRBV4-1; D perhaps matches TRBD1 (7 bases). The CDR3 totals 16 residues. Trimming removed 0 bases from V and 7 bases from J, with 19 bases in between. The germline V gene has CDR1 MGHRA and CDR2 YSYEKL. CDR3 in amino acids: CASSQEVGGQIAEQYF. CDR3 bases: TGCGCCAGCAGCCAAGAGGTCGGGGGACAGATTGCGGAGCAGTACTTC.

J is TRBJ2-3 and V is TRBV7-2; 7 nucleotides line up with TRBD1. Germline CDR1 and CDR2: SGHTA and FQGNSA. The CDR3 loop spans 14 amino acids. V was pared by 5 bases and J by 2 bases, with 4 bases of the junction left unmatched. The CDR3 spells CASSPDRYTDTQYF. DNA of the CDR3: TGTGCCAGCAGCCCGGACAGGTACACAGATACGCAGTATTTT.

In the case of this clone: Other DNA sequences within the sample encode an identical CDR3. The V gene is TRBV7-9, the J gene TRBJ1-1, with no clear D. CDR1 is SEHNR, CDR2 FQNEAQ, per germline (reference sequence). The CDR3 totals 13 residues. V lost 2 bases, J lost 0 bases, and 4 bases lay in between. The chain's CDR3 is CASSLLVNTEAFF. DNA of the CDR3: TGTGCCAGCAGCTTATTAGTGAACACTGAAGCTTTCTTT.

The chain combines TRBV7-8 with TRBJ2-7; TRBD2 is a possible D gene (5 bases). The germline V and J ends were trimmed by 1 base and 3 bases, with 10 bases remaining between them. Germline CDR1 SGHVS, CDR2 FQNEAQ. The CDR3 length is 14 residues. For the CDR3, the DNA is TGTGCCAGCAGCTTAGGGGCGGACTTCTACGAGCAGTACTTC. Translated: CASSLGADFYEQYF.

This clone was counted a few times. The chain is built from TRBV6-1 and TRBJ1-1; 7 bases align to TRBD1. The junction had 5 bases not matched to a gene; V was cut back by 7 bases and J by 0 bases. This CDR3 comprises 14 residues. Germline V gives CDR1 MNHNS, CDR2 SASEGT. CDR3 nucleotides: TGTGCCAGCATTACCGGGACAGTGAACACTGAAGCTTTCTTT. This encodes CASITGTVNTEAFF.

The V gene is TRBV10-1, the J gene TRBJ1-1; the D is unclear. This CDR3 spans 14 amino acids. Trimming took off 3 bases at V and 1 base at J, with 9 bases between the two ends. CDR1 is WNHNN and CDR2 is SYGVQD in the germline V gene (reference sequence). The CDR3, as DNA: TGCGCCAGCAGTGATGGGAGTGCGAACACTGAAGCTTTCTTT. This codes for CASSDGSANTEAFF.

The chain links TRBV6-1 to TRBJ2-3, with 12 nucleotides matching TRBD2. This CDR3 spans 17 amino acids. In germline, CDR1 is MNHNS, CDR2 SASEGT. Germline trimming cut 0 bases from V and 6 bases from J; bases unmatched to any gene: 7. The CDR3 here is CASSEAMTSGGGDTQYF. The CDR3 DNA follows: TGTGCCAGCAGTGAAGCTATGACTAGCGGGGGTGGGGATACGCAGTATTTT.

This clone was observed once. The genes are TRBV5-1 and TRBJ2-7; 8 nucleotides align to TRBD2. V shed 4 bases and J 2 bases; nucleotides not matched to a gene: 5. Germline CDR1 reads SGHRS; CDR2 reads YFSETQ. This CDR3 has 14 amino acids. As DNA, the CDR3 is TGCGCCAGCAGCCGGGACGGGGGGGCCTACGAGCAGTACTTC. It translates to CASSRDGGAYEQYF.

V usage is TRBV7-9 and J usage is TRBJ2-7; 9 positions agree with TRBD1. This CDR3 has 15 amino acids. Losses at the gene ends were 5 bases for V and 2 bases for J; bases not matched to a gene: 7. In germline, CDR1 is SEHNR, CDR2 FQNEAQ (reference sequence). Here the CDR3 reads CASSTQGQGTYEQYF. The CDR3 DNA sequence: TGTGCCAGCAGCACCCAGGGACAGGGCACCTACGAGCAGTACTTC.

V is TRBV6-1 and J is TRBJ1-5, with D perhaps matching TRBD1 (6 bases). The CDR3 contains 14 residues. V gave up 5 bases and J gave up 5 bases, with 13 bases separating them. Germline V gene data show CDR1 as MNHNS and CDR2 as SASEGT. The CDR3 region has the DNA TGTGCCAGCAGTACCCAGGACAGCTATCAGCCCCAGCATTTT. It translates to CASSTQDSYQPQHF.

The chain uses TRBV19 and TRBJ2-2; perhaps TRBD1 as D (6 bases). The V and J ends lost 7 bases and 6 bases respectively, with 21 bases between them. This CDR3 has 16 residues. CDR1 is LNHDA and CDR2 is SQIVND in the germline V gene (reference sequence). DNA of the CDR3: TGTGCCAGTACCCCGACAGGCCCGATGAAAGCCGGGGAGCTGTTTTTT. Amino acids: CASTPTGPMKAGELFF. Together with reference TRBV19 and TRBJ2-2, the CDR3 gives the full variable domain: DGGITQSPKYLFRKEGQNVTLSCEQNLNHDAMYWYRQDPGQGLRLIYYSQIVNDFQKGDIAEGYSVSREKKESFPLTVTSAQKNPTAFYLCASTPTGPMKAGELFFGEGSRLTVL.

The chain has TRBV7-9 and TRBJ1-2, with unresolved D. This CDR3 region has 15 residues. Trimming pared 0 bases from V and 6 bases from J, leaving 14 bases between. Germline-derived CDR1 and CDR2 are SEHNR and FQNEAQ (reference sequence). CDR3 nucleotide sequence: TGTGCCAGCAGCTTAGCCGGGGAAACTTCGGATGGCTACACCTTC. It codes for CASSLAGETSDGYTF. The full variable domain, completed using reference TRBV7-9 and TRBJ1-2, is DTGVSQNPRHKITKRGQNVTFRCDPISEHNRLYWYRQTLGQGPEFLTYFQNEAQLEKSRLLSDRFSAERPKGSFSTLEIQRTEQGDSAMYLCASSLAGETSDGYTFGSGTRLTVV.

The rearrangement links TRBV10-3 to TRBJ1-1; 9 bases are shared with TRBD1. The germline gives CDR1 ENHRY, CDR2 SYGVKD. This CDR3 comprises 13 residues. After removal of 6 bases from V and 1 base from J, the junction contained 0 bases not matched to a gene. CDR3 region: CAIRTGGNTEAFF. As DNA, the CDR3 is TGTGCCATCAGGACAGGGGGGAACACTGAAGCTTTCTTT.

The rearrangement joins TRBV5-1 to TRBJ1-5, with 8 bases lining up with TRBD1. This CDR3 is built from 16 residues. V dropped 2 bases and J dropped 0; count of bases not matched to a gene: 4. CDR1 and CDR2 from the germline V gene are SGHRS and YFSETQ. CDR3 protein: CASSLGQGDSNQPQHF. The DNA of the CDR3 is TGCGCCAGCAGCTTAGGACAGGGCGATAGCAATCAGCCCCAGCATTTT.

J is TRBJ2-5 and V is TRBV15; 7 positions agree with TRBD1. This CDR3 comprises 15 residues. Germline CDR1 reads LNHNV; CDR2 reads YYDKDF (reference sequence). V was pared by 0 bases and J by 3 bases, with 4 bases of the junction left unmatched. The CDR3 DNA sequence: TGTGCCACCAGCAGAGATGGAGACAGGGAAGAGACCCAGTACTTC. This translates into CATSRDGDREETQYF.

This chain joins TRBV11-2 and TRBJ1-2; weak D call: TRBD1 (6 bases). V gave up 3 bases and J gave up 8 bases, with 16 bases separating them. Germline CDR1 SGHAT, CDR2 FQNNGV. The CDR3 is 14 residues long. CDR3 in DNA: TGTGCCAGCAGCTTTCCGGGGGGCGCCGAGGGCTACACCTTC. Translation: CASSFPGGAEGYTF.

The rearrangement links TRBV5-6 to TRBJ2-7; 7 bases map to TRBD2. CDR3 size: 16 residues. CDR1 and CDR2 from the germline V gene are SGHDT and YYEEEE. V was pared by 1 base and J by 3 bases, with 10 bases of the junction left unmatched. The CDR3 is CASSLRSGRVVYEQYF. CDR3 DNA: TGTGCCAGCAGCTTGAGATCGGGGAGGGTCGTCTACGAGCAGTACTTC.